This T cell receptor beta chain was sequenced during a study of blood T cell repertoires in COVID-19. Turning to the study itself: The study drew acute and convalescent COVID-19 samples from the United States, Italy and Spain. The cDNA or gDNA used as material had been derived from T cells, B-cell-depleted T cells, or PBMCs.

This clone was observed a single time. In the original processing: Amplified reference gene primers provided the basis for estimating nucleated cell counts. The method was immunoSEQ multiplex PCR; TCRdb's version includes in-frame clones alone and lacks a portion of them. The V and J calls and clone size are taken from that table; D and trimming were inferred from the DNA. This sample has 250,000 to 350,000 clones, with around 89% found just once. CDR3 length: 13 amino acids. Germline lookup yields CDR1 LGHDT and CDR2 YNNKEL (reference sequence). V was clipped by 3 bases and J by 6 bases, with 10 bases between them.

The gene calls are TRBV3-1 (or the pseudogene TRBV3-2) and TRBJ2-3, with a tentative D call TRBD2 (5 bases). What was sequenced was peripheral blood. This receptor was taken from a man between 18 and 29 years old who had recovered from COVID-19. CDR3 residues: CASSQSPGDTQYF. The DNA for the CDR3 is TGTGCCAGCAGCCAGAGCCCGGGGGATACGCAGTATTTT.